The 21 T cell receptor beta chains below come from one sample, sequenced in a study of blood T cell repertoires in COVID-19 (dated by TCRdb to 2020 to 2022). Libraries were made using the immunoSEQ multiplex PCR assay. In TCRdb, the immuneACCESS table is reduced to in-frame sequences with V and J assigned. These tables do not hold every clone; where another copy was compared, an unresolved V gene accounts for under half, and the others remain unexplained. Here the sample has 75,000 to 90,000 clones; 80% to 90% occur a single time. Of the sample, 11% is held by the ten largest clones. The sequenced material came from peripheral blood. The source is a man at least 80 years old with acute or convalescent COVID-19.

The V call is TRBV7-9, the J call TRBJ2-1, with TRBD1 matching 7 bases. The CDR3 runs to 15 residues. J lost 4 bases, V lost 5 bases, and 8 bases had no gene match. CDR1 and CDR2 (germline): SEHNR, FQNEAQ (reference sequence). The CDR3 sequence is CASSIRQGLYNEQFF. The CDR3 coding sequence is TGTGCCAGCAGCATACGACAGGGCTTGTACAATGAGCAGTTCTTC. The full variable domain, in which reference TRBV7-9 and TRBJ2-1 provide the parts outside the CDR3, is DTGVSQNPRHKITKRGQNVTFRCDPISEHNRLYWYRQTLGQGPEFLTYFQNEAQLEKSRLLSDRFSAERPKGSFSTLEIQRTEQGDSAMYLCASSIRQGLYNEQFFGPGTRLTVL.

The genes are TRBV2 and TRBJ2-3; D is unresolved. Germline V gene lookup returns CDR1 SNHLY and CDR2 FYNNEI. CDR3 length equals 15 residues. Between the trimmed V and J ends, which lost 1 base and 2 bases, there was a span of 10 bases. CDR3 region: CASSEGALYTDTQYF. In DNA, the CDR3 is TGTGCCAGCAGTGAAGGGGCCTTATACACAGATACGCAGTATTTT.

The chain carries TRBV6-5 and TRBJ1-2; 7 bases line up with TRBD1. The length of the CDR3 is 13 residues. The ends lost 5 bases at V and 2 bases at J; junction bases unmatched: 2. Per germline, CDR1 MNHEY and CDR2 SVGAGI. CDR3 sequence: CASSRQGNYGYTF. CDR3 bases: TGTGCCAGCAGTAGACAGGGCAACTATGGCTACACCTTC.

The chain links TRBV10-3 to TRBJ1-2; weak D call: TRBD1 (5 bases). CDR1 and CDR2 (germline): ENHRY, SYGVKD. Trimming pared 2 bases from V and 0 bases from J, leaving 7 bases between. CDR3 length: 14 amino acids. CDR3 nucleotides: TGTGCCATCAGTGAGCAGGGTTCTAACTATGGCTACACCTTC. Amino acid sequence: CAISEQGSNYGYTF.

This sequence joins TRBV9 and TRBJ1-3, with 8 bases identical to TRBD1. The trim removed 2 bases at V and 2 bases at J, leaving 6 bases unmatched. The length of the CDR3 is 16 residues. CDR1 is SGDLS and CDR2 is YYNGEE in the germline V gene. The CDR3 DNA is TGTGCCAGCAGCGTCGGCGCAGGGGGCGCTGGAAACACCATATATTTT. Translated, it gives CASSVGAGGAGNTIYF. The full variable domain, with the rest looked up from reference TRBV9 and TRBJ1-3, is DSGVTQTPKHLITATGQRVTLRCSPRSGDLSVYWYQQSLDQGLQFLIQYYNGEERAKGNILERFSAQQFPDLHSELNLSSLELGDSALYFCASSVGAGGAGNTIYFGEGSWLTVV.

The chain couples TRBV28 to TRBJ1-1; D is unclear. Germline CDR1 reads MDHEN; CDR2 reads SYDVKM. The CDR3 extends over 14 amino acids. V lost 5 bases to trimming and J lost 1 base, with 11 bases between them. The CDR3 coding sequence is TGTGCCAGCAGTCCACCGACTTCGAACACTGAAGCTTTCTTT. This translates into CASSPPTSNTEAFF.

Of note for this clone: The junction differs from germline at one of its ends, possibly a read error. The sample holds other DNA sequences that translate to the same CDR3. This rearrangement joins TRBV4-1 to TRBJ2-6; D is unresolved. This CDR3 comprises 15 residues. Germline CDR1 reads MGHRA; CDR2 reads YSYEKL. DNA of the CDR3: TGCGCCAGTAGCCAATTCATGTCTGGGGCCAACGTCCTGACTTTC. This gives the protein CASSQFMSGANVLTF.

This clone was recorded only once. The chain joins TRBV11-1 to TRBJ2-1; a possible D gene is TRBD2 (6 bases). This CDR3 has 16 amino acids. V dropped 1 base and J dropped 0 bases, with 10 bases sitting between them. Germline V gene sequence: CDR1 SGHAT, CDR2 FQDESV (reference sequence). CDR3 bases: TGTGCCAGCAGCTTAGTAAGGACTACCTCCTACAATGAGCAGTTCTTC. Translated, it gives CASSLVRTTSYNEQFF.

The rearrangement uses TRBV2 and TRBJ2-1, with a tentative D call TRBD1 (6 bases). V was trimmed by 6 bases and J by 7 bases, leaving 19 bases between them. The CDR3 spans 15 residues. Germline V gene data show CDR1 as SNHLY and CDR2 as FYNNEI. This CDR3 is CASRNWGPWGNEQFF. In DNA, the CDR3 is TGTGCCAGCAGAAACTGGGGGCCTTGGGGGAATGAGCAGTTCTTC.

CDR3 residues: CASSLAGGTGVNDYGYTF. DNA for the CDR3: TGTGCCAGCAGCTTGGCAGGCGGGACAGGGGTTAACGACTATGGCTACACCTTC. This chain connects TRBV5-6 to TRBJ1-2; 10 nucleotides match TRBD1. There are 18 residues in the CDR3. CDR1 is SGHDT, CDR2 YYEEEE, per germline. Trimming took 0 bases from V and 3 from J; bases not matched to a gene: 11.

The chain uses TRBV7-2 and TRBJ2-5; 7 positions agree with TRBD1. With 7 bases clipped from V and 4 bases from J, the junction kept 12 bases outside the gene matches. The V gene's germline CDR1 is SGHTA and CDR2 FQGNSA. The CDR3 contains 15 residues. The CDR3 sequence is CASTSRQGKGETQYF. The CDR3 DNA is TGTGCCAGCACCTCCCGACAGGGAAAGGGAGAGACCCAGTACTTC.

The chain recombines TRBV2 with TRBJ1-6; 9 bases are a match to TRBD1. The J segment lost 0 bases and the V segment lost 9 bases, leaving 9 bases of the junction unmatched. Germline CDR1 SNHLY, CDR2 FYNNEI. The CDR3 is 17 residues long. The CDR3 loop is CARQGQGDGSYNSPLHF. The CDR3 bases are TGTGCCAGACAGGGACAGGGAGACGGCTCCTATAATTCACCCCTCCACTTT.

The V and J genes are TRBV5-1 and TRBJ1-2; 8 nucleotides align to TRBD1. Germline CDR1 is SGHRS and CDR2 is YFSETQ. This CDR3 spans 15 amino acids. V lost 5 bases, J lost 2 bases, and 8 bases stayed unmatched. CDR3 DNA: TGCGCCAGCAGTTCTCGGACAGGGTCCAACTATGGCTACACCTTC. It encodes CASSSRTGSNYGYTF.

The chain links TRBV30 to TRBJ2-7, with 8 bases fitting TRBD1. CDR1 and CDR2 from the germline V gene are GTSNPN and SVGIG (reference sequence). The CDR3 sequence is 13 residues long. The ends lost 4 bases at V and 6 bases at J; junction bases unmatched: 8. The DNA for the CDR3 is TGTGCCTGGACGGACAGGGAAGGAGGCGAGCAGTACTTC. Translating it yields CAWTDREGGEQYF. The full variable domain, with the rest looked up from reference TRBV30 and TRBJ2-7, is SQTIHQWPATLVQPVGSPLSLECTVEGTSNPNLYWYRQAAGRGLQLLFYSVGIGQISSEVPQNLSASRPQDRQFILSSKKLLLSDSGFYLCAWTDREGGEQYFGPGTRLTVT.

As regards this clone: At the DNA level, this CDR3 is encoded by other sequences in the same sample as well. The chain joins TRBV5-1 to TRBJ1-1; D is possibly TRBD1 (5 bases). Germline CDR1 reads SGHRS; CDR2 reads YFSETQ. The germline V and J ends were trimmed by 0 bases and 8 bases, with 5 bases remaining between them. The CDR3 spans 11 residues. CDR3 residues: CASSLAGEAFF. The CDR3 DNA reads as TGCGCCAGCAGCTTGGCAGGGGAAGCTTTCTTT.

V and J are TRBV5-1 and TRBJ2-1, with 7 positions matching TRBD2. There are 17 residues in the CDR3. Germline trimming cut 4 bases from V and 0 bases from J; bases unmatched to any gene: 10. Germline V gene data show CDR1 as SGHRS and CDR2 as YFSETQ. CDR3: CASSPRSGASSYNEQFF. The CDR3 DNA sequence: TGCGCCAGCAGCCCGCGGAGCGGGGCGAGCTCCTACAATGAGCAGTTCTTC.

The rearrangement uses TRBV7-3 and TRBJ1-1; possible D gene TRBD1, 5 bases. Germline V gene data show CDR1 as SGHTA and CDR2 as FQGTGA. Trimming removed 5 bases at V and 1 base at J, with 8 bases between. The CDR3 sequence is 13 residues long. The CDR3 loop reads CASSNDRNTEAFF. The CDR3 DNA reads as TGTGCCAGCAGCAACGACAGGAACACTGAAGCTTTCTTT.

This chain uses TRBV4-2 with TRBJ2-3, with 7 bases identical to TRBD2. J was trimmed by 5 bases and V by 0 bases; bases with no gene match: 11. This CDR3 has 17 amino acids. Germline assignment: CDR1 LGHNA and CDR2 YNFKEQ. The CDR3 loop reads CASSQEVRREDRDTQYF. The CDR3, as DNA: TGTGCCAGCAGCCAAGAGGTCCGCCGGGAGGATAGAGATACGCAGTATTTT.

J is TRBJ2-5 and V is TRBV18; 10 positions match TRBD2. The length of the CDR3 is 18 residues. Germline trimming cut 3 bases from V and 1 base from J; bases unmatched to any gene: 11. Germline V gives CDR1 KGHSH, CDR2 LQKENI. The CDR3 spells CASSPDLAGVGGQETQYF. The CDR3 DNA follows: TGTGCCAGCTCACCGGATCTAGCGGGAGTTGGGGGCCAAGAGACCCAGTACTTC. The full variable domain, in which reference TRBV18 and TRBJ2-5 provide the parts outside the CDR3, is NAGVMQNPRHLVRRRGQEARLRCSPMKGHSHVYWYRQLPEEGLKFMVYLQKENIIDESGMPKERFSAEFPKEGPSILRIQQVVRGDSAAYFCASSPDLAGVGGQETQYFGPGTRLLVL.

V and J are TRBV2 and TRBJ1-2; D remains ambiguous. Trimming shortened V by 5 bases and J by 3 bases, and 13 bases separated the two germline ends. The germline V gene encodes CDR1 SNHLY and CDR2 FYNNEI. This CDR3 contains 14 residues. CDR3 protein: CASSLMEVDYGYTF. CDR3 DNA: TGTGCCAGCAGTCTAATGGAGGTAGACTATGGCTACACCTTC.

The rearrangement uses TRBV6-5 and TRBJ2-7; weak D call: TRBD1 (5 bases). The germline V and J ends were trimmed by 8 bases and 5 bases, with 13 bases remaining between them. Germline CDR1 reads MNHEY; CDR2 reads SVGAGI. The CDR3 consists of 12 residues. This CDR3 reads CASYPGFNEQYF. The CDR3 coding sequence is TGTGCCAGCTATCCAGGGTTCAACGAGCAGTACTTC.